This T cell receptor beta chain was observed in a study of blood T cells in healthy people across ages. Regarding the study as a whole: Leaving the PBMCs unsorted stopped any conclusive comparison of naive versus antigen-experienced cells.

PCR was performed a second time for about 7 to 11 cycles using a sample-barcoded 5' primer and a J-beta primer mix. TCRdb itself ran the 5' RACE reads through MiXCR, one entry per CDR3 protein. Here the sample spans approximately 2,000,000 distinct CDR3 sequences, about two fifths being singletons. Total RNA, at least 5 micrograms per sample, was extracted from PBMCs. Germline CDR1 and CDR2: SGHKS and YYEKEE (reference sequence). The CDR3 extends over 17 amino acids. On this clonotype: What it recognizes is unknown. The junction differs from germline at one of its ends, possibly a read error.

The sample was blood. The V and J genes are TRBV5-5 and TRBJ2-4, with 10 positions matching TRBD1. The TCR sequence derives from a human donor in good health. CDR3 DNA: TGTGCCGGCAGCTTGCGACAGGGGGCAGAGGCCAAAAACATTCAGTACTTC. It translates to CAGSLRQGAEAKNIQYF.